Described below is a single TCR beta chain sequence and its context. Its antigen is still unknown. One heparinised draw, averaging roughly 110 mL, was taken per donor. CDR1 is MDHEN and CDR2 is SYDVKM in the germline V gene. J was trimmed by 0 bases and V by 1 base; bases with no gene match: 3. The CDR3 runs 16 residues. The sample belongs to a study of beta chain features in type 1 diabetes. Turning to the study itself: All of the samples together had some 99 million sorted cells examined.

General study findings and limits: It was among patients, rather than healthy donors, that naive, central memory and Treg TCRB repertoires appeared more similar. Type 1 diabetes patients had fewer VDJ junction insertions and more deletions. All four CD4+ subsets of Type 1 diabetes patients contained TCRB CDR3s that were moderately but significantly shorter.

Sequencing targeted expressed TCRB transcripts, as all isolated RNA had been reverse transcribed. Sequenced by immunoSEQ multiplex PCR; TCRdb stores in-frame clones only, minus some. The table has 160,000 or so clones, roughly 9% seen once. The clonotype was recovered from a woman aged 25 to 45 with type 1 diabetes. The source material was central memory CD4+ T cells from blood. The chain recombines TRBV28 with TRBJ2-3; 8 bases are a match to TRBD1. The CDR3 region is CASSLFRDRSTDTQYF. CDR3 DNA: TGTGCCAGCAGTTTATTCCGGGACAGGAGCACAGATACGCAGTATTTT.